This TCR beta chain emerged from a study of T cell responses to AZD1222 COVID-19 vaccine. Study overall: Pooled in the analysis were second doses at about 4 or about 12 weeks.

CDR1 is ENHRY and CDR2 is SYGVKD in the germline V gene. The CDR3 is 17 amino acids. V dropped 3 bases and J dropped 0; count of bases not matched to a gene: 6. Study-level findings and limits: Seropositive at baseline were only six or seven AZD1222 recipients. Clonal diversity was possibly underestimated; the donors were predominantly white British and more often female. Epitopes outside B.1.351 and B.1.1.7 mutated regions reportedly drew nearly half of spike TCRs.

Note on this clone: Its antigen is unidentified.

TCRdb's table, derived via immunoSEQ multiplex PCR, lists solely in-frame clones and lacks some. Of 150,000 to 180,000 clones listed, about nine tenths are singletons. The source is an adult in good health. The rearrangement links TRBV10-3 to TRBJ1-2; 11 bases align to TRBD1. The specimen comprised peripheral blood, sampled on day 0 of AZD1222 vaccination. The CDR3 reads CAISDWTGGKSNYGYTF. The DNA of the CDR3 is TGTGCCATCAGTGATTGGACAGGGGGCAAGTCTAACTATGGCTACACCTTC.